The clone carrying this TCR beta chain was seen only a few times. Its target is unknown. This entry comes from a study of identical twins. Study-level points and caveats: Cross-sectional statistical analysis was relied on for the conclusions, without the same donors being followed. Carriage of fewer insertions was seen in abundant cord blood beta clonotypes, whereas memory repertoires showed none.

This CDR3 contains 15 residues. CDR1 and CDR2 (germline): MNHNS, SASEGT. The ends were cut back, 3 bases at V and 2 bases at J, with 13 bases in the middle. A universal primer site came from template switching; cDNA carried unique molecular identifiers. MiXCR, run by TCRdb on the 5' RACE reads, gives a single entry per CDR3 protein. The repertoire holds around 220,000 distinct CDR3 sequences, with over 11% as singletons. The J gene is TRBJ2-5, the V gene TRBV6-1; D tentatively reads TRBD1 or TRBD2 (6 bases each). The sequence came from a woman between 18 and 29 years old in good health. The sequencing sample was made of memory (CD45RO+) T cells sorted from blood. The CDR3 region is CASSDFGGEQETQYF. Here the CDR3 DNA reads TGTGCCAGCAGTGATTTCGGGGGCGAACAAGAGACCCAGTACTTC.